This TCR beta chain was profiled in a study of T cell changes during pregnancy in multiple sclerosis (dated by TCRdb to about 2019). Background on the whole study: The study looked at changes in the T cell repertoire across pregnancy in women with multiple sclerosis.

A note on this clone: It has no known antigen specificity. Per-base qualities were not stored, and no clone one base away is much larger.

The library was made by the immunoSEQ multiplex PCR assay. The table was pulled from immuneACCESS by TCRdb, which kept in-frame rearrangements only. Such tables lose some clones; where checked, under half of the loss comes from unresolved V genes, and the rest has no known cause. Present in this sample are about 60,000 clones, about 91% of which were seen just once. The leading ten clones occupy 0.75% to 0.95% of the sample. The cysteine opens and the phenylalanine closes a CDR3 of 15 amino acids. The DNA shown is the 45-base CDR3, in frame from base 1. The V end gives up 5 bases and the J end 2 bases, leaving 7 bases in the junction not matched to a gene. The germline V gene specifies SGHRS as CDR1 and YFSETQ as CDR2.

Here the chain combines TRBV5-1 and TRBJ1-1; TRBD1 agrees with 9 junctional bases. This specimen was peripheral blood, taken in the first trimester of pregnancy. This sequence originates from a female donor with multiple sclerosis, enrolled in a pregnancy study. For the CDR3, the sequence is CASRLRQGVNTEAFF. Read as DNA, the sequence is TGCGCCAGCAGATTAAGACAGGGGGTAAACACTGAAGCTTTCTTT.